These 26 T cell receptor beta chains were all obtained from the same sample, sequenced in a study of OX40 agonist ivuxolimab in advanced cancers. TCRdb keeps only in-frame clones here, not all; method: immunoSEQ multiplex PCR. Among approximately 70,000 clones, roughly 86% were seen once, and the ten largest hold 6.5% to 7.5%. The source was CD4+ or CD8+ T cells sorted from blood, collected in a trial of the OX40 agonist ivuxolimab. The receptors stem from an adult with an advanced solid tumor such as melanoma, head and neck, liver or kidney cancer.

This CDR3 is CASSSRTASYEQYF. CDR3 coding DNA: TGTGCCAGCTCTTCTCGGACAGCTTCCTACGAGCAGTACTTC. The chain joins TRBV18 to TRBJ2-7; perhaps TRBD1 as D (6 bases). The CDR3 spans 14 residues. The germline gives CDR1 KGHSH, CDR2 LQKENI. The ends were cut back, 6 bases at V and 1 base at J, with 13 bases in the middle.

This chain joins TRBV7-9 and TRBJ2-7, with TRBD2 as a possible D gene (6 bases). V lost 4 bases, J lost 3 bases, and 22 bases lay in between. Germline lookup yields CDR1 SEHNR and CDR2 FQNEAQ (reference sequence). The CDR3 runs to 17 residues. The CDR3 protein is CASSSPVSGADLYEQYF. The CDR3 DNA is TGTGCCAGCAGCTCCCCCGTTTCGGGAGCGGATCTCTACGAGCAGTACTTC.

This clone has more than one count but fewer than ten. The genes are TRBV6-6 and TRBJ1-6; D call uncertain. This CDR3 is built from 13 residues. The V end was cut by 2 bases, the J end by 7 bases, with 6 bases between. Germline CDR1 reads MNHNY; CDR2 reads SVGAGI (reference sequence). CDR3 protein: CASSYGVNSPLHF. The CDR3 bases are TGTGCCAGCAGTTACGGGGTAAATTCACCCCTCCACTTT.

A single count supports this clone. The CDR3 coding sequence is TGTGCCAGCAGCTTGGGATCAGGGTTCTACGAGCAGTACTTC. Translated: CASSLGSGFYEQYF. This chain uses TRBV7-2 with TRBJ2-7; tentatively, D is TRBD1 (5 bases). V gave up 3 bases and J gave up 3 bases, with 12 bases separating them. Germline CDR1 SGHTA, CDR2 FQGNSA. The CDR3 has 14 amino acids.

The chain couples TRBV18 to TRBJ2-1, with 12 nucleotides matching TRBD1. V lost 6 bases to trimming and J lost 7 bases; unmatched junction nucleotides: 10. The CDR3 is made up of 16 amino acids. Germline loops: CDR1 KGHSH, CDR2 LQKENI. DNA of the CDR3: TGTGCCAGCTCTCGTCAGGGACAGGGGGCCGTGAATGAGCAGTTCTTC. Translation gives CASSRQGQGAVNEQFF.

The chain combines TRBV10-2 with TRBJ1-3; D gene ambiguous. Germline V CDR1 and CDR2: WSHSY, SAAADI. The V gene lost 2 bases and the J gene lost 7 bases, with 18 bases spanning the gap. This CDR3 spans 16 amino acids. CDR3 coding DNA: TGCGCCAGCAGTGAGCGGGTGGGCGATAGAGCTAACACCATATATTTT. This sequence encodes CASSERVGDRANTIYF.

The chain uses TRBV29-1 and TRBJ2-7; no reliable D call. The germline V gene encodes CDR1 SQVTM and CDR2 ANQGSEA. The CDR3 totals 13 residues. V was cut by 4 bases and J by 2 bases, with 12 bases left in between. The CDR3 region has the DNA TGCAGCGTTGTCCTAGAATTTCCCTACGAGCAGTACTTC. Encoded protein: CSVVLEFPYEQYF.

In this sample, this clone turned up a few times. The chain recombines TRBV12-5 with TRBJ2-3; 9 bases are shared with TRBD1. Per germline, CDR1 LGHNT and CDR2 FRNRAP. Trimming cost V 2 bases and J 0 bases; bases outside gene matches: 21. This CDR3 is built from 22 residues. The CDR3 sequence is CASGLSSGDPDRGAKSTDTQYF. CDR3 bases: TGTGCTAGTGGTTTGTCGTCAGGGGATCCGGACAGGGGCGCGAAAAGCACAGATACGCAGTATTTT.

V is TRBV7-2 and J is TRBJ2-3; 7 nucleotides align to TRBD2. CDR1 and CDR2 from the germline V gene are SGHTA and FQGNSA. This CDR3 region has 14 residues. Trimming at V came to 4 bases and at J to 2 bases, leaving 3 bases not matched to a gene. In DNA form, the CDR3 reads TGTGCCAGCAGCTATGGGACTACCACAGATACGCAGTATTTT. Protein: CASSYGTTTDTQYF.

The chain combines TRBV4-3 with TRBJ2-3; D not certain. Germline V lookup: CDR1 LGHNA, CDR2 YSLEER. Trimming shortened V by 0 bases and J by 2 bases, and 6 bases separated the two germline ends. The CDR3 length is 14 residues. This CDR3 reads CASSQDRLTDTQYF. The CDR3 nucleotides read TGCGCCAGCAGCCAAGATAGGCTCACAGATACGCAGTATTTT.

In DNA form, the CDR3 reads TGTGCCAGTAGTATAGTAAGCGATACGCAGTATTTT. Translated: CASSIVSDTQYF. V and J are TRBV19 and TRBJ2-3; the D is unclear. The CDR3 spans 12 residues. Trimming stripped 1 base from V and 6 bases from J, with 5 bases between. Germline loops: CDR1 LNHDA, CDR2 SQIVND (reference sequence).

V gene TRBV6-5 combines with J gene TRBJ2-7, with TRBD2 as a possible D gene (6 bases). Germline values: CDR1 MNHEY, CDR2 SVGAGI. This CDR3 spans 13 amino acids. Trimming pared 2 bases from V and 6 bases from J, leaving 11 bases between. The DNA of the CDR3 is TGTGCCAGCAGTTACCTCGGGGGAGGCGAGCAGTACTTC. Amino acids: CASSYLGGGEQYF.

The gene calls are TRBV7-3 and TRBJ2-6, with D tentatively TRBD2 (6 bases). Trimming took off 3 bases at V and 3 bases at J, with 27 bases between the two ends. Germline values: CDR1 SGHTA, CDR2 FQGTGA. The CDR3 length is 21 residues. For the CDR3, the DNA is TGTGCCAGCAGCTTCCAACCCATCACCGGGACTCCGGGGAGTGGGGCCAACGTCCTGACTTTC. It translates to CASSFQPITGTPGSGANVLTF.

The chain combines TRBV10-3 with TRBJ1-1; 9 nucleotides line up with TRBD1. The CDR3 runs 16 residues. The V and J ends lost 6 bases and 1 base, in that order; junction bases with no gene match: 9. Germline CDR1 and CDR2: ENHRY and SYGVKD. CDR3 sequence (DNA): TGTGCCATCAGCCGGGACAGGGATTTGGGGAACACTGAAGCTTTCTTT. Translating gives CAISRDRDLGNTEAFF.

The V gene is TRBV7-9, the J gene TRBJ1-6; maybe TRBD1 (6 bases). The CDR3 is 14 residues long. The germline V gene encodes CDR1 SEHNR and CDR2 FQNEAQ (reference sequence). V gave up 4 bases and J gave up 10 bases, with 14 bases separating them. DNA for the CDR3: TGTGCCAGCAGCTCCGCGGGGGCCAGCTCACCCCTCCACTTT. It encodes CASSSAGASSPLHF.

This clone was detected only a few times. This chain links TRBV9 with TRBJ2-1; 14 bases fit TRBD2. The CDR3 consists of 17 residues. The germline gives CDR1 SGDLS, CDR2 YYNGEE. Germline trimming cut 3 bases from V and 7 bases from J; bases unmatched to any gene: 9. The CDR3 nucleotides read TGTGCCAGCAGCGGGGGACTAGCGGGAGTTGCCTTGAATGAGCAGTTCTTC. It is translated as CASSGGLAGVALNEQFF.

V is TRBV5-1 and J is TRBJ2-1; D is unclear. This CDR3 contains 13 residues. V gave up 6 bases and J gave up 8 bases, with 15 bases separating them. Germline V gene data show CDR1 as SGHRS and CDR2 as YFSETQ. CDR3 amino acids: CASNRADRDEQFF. In DNA, the CDR3 is TGCGCCAGCAATAGGGCTGATCGGGATGAGCAGTTCTTC.

V usage is TRBV5-4 and J usage is TRBJ1-4; 9 bases align to TRBD1. Germline CDR1 and CDR2: SGHNT and YYREEE (reference sequence). Trimming cost V 4 bases and J 5 bases; bases outside gene matches: 6. The CDR3 spans 15 residues. The CDR3 reads CASSPRQGENEKLFF. CDR3 sequence (DNA): TGTGCCAGCAGCCCGCGACAGGGGGAGAATGAAAAACTGTTTTTT.

This rearrangement joins TRBV30 to TRBJ2-3, with D possibly called TRBD1 or TRBD2 (5 bases each). The CDR3 totals 14 residues. The V end lost 1 base, the J end lost 9 bases, and 17 bases lay between the germline ends. CDR1 and CDR2 (germline): GTSNPN, SVGIG (reference sequence). Here the CDR3 DNA reads TGTGCCTGGAGTGAAGCGGCTGGCTGGGGGACGCAGTATTTT. This encodes CAWSEAAGWGTQYF.

J is TRBJ1-1 and V is TRBV6-5; 8 bases line up with TRBD1. J lost 1 base, V lost 5 bases, and 3 bases had no gene match. CDR3 length: 14 amino acids. The germline V gene encodes CDR1 MNHEY and CDR2 SVGAGI. In DNA, the CDR3 is TGTGCCAGCAGTAGGGACAGGACGAACACTGAAGCTTTCTTT. This gives the protein CASSRDRTNTEAFF.

The chain couples TRBV9 to TRBJ2-1; D is possibly TRBD1 (5 bases). V shed 2 bases and J shed 8 bases, with 11 bases lying between them. The CDR3 consists of 13 residues. Germline V gene sequence: CDR1 SGDLS, CDR2 YYNGEE. CDR3 bases: TGTGCCAGCAGCGTTTTACCAGGGTATGAGCAGTTCTTC. Protein: CASSVLPGYEQFF.

This clone came up a few times. The J gene is TRBJ1-5, the V gene TRBV19; D not certain. Per the germline V gene, CDR1 is LNHDA and CDR2 is SQIVND (reference sequence). This CDR3 is built from 13 residues. V gave up 4 bases and J gave up 2 bases, with 6 bases separating them. The CDR3 DNA reads TGTGCCAGTAGTAGAGCCGGCAATCAGCCCCAGCATTTT. It is translated as CASSRAGNQPQHF. Complete variable domain (other parts from reference TRBV19 and TRBJ1-5): DGGITQSPKYLFRKEGQNVTLSCEQNLNHDAMYWYRQDPGQGLRLIYYSQIVNDFQKGDIAEGYSVSREKKESFPLTVTSAQKNPTAFYLCASSRAGNQPQHFGDGTRLSIL.

CDR3 in DNA: TGTGCCACGCGAGGGGCGGAGAACACTGAAGCTTTCTTT. Residues: CATRGAENTEAFF. The V call is TRBV27, the J call TRBJ1-1, with a tentative D call TRBD1 (5 bases). Germline loops: CDR1 MNHEY, CDR2 SMNVEV (reference sequence). The CDR3 has 13 residues. The ends were cut back, 10 bases at V and 1 base at J, with 13 bases in the middle.

The gene calls are TRBV9 and TRBJ2-7; D possibly corresponds to TRBD2 (5 bases). V lost 2 bases and J lost 2, with 8 bases in between. In germline, CDR1 is SGDLS, CDR2 YYNGEE. The CDR3 length is 13 residues. The CDR3 coding sequence is TGTGCCAGCAGCGTGGGGAGTACCTACGAGCAGTACTTC. This codes for CASSVGSTYEQYF. Filled out from reference TRBV9 and TRBJ2-7, the complete variable domain reads DSGVTQTPKHLITATGQRVTLRCSPRSGDLSVYWYQQSLDQGLQFLIQYYNGEERAKGNILERFSAQQFPDLHSELNLSSLELGDSALYFCASSVGSTYEQYFGPGTRLTVT.

The V gene is TRBV2, the J gene TRBJ1-2; 8 bases agree with TRBD1. CDR3 length equals 13 residues. The trim removed 4 bases at V and 5 bases at J, leaving 3 bases unmatched. Germline CDR1 reads SNHLY; CDR2 reads FYNNEI. CDR3 sequence reads: CASSGDRLYGYTF. In DNA, the CDR3 is TGTGCCAGCAGTGGGGACAGGCTGTATGGCTACACCTTC. The full variable domain, with the rest looked up from reference TRBV2 and TRBJ1-2, is EPEVTQTPSHQVTQMGQEVILRCVPISNHLYFYWYRQILGQKVEFLVSFYNNEISEKSEIFDDQFSVERPDGSNFTLKIRSTKLEDSAMYFCASSGDRLYGYTFGSGTRLTVV.

The V gene is TRBV7-3, the J gene TRBJ2-7; no clear D. This CDR3 has 15 residues. In germline, CDR1 is SGHTA, CDR2 FQGTGA. The V gene lost 2 bases and the J gene lost 3 bases, with 14 bases spanning the gap. The CDR3 region has the DNA TGTGCCAGCAGCTTATTGGGCTCACTATACTACGAGCAGTACTTC. This encodes CASSLLGSLYYEQYF.